This T cell receptor beta chain was sequenced for a study of T cells in Graves' hyperthyroidism and ophthalmopathy. Germline V gene data show CDR1 as SQVTM and CDR2 as ANQGSEA. The CDR3 has 12 residues. V shed 7 bases, J shed 6 bases, and the junction held 8 bases outside the gene matches. It was RNA transcripts that yielded the amplified TCR beta CDR3 regions. HTBI primers were employed in a first-round RT-PCR of the TCR CDR3. TCRdb reprocessed the multiplex PCR reads with MiXCR, giving one entry per CDR3 protein. This table has about 720,000 distinct CDR3 sequences, about 19% appearing once. The sequenced sample consisted of blood. The sequence derives from a woman between 50 and 59 years old with Graves' hyperthyroidism that later progressed to Graves' ophthalmopathy. V usage is TRBV29-1 and J usage is TRBJ1-1; 7 positions agree with TRBD1. The CDR3 bases are TGCAGCGGCTTGACAGGGCTCGCTGAAGCTTTCTTT. Amino acids: CSGLTGLAEAFF. Full variable domain (remainder filled in from reference TRBV29-1 and TRBJ1-1): SAVISQKPSRDICQRGTSLTIQCQVDSQVTMMFWYRQQPGQSLTLIATANQGSEATYESGFVIDKFPISRPNLTFSTLTVSNMSPEDSSIYLCSGLTGLAEAFFGQGTRLTVV.